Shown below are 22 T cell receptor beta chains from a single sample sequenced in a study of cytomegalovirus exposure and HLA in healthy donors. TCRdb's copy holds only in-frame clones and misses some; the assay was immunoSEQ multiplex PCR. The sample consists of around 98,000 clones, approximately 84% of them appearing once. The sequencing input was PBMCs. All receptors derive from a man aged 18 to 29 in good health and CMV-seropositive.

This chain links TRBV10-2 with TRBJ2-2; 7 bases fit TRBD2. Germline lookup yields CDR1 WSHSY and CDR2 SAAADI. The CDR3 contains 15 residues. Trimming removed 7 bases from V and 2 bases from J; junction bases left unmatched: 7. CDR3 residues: CASNTLADNTGELFF. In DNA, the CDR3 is TGCGCCAGCAATACGCTAGCGGATAACACCGGGGAGCTGTTTTTT.

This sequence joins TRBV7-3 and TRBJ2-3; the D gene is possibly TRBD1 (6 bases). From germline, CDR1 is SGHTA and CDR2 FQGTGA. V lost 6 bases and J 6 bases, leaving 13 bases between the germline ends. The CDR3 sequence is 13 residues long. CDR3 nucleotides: TGTGCCAGCAGAGCGACAGGAAGCGATACGCAGTATTTT. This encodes CASRATGSDTQYF. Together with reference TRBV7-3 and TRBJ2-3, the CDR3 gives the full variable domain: GAGVSQTPSNKVTEKGKYVELRCDPISGHTALYWYRQSLGQGPEFLIYFQGTGAADDSGLPNDRFFAVRPEGSVSTLKIQRTERGDSAVYLCASRATGSDTQYFGPGTRLTVL.

The CDR3 DNA reads TGTGCCAGTAGTAAGGCGCCCCCGGGACAGGGTGGCTATGGCTACACCTTC. This gives the protein CASSKAPPGQGGYGYTF. The rearrangement links TRBV19 to TRBJ1-2, with TRBD1 matching over 9 bases. V shed 4 bases, J shed 4 bases, and the junction held 13 bases outside the gene matches. Looked up from germline, CDR1 is LNHDA and CDR2 is SQIVND (reference sequence). This CDR3 is built from 17 residues.

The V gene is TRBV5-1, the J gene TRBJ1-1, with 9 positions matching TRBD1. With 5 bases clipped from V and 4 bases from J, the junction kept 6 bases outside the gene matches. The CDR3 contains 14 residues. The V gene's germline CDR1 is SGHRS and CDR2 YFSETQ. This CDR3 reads CASRNGQGITEAFF. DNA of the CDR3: TGCGCCAGCAGAAATGGACAGGGGATCACTGAAGCTTTCTTT.

The CDR3 region is CASSLGAGRYEQYF. CDR3 DNA sequence: TGCGCCAGCAGCTTGGGCGCAGGGCGATACGAGCAGTACTTC. V and J are TRBV5-1 and TRBJ2-7, with a possible D match to TRBD1 (5 bases). The CDR3 length is 14 residues. CDR1 SGHRS and CDR2 YFSETQ come from the germline V gene. V was pared by 0 bases and J by 4 bases, with 11 bases between.

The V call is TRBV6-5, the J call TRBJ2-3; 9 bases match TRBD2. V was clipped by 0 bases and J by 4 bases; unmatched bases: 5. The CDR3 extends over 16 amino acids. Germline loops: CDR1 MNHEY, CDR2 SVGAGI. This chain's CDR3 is CASSYSGLAGSDTQYF. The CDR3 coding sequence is TGTGCCAGCAGTTACTCGGGGCTAGCGGGGTCAGATACGCAGTATTTT.

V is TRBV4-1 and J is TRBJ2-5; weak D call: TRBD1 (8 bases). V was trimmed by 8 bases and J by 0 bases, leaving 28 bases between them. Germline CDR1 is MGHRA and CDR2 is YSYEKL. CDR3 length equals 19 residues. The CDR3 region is CASRRGGQDLRRYQETQYF. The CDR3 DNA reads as TGCGCCAGCCGAAGGGGGGGACAGGACTTGAGGAGGTACCAAGAGACCCAGTACTTC.

The CDR3: CASSLVGNYYGYTF. DNA for the CDR3: TGCGCCAGCAGCTTGGTCGGGAACTACTATGGCTACACCTTC. The genes are TRBV5-1 and TRBJ1-2; D is uncertain. This CDR3 contains 14 residues. Trimming shortened V by 0 bases and J by 3 bases, and 9 bases separated the two germline ends. The germline V gene has CDR1 SGHRS and CDR2 YFSETQ.

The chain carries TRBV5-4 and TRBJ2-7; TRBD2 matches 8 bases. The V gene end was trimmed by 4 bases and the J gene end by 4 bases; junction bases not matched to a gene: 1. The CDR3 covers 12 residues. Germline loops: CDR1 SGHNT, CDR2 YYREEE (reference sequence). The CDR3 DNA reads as TGTGCCAGCAGCCGGGGGGGGTACGAGCAGTACTTC. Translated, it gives CASSRGGYEQYF.

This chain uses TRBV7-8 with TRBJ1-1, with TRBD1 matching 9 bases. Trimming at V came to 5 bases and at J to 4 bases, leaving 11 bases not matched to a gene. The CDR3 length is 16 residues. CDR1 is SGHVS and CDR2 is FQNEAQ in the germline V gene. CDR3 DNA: TGTGCCAGCAGCCTACGGGACAGGGTCTTGGGCACTGAAGCTTTCTTT. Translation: CASSLRDRVLGTEAFF.

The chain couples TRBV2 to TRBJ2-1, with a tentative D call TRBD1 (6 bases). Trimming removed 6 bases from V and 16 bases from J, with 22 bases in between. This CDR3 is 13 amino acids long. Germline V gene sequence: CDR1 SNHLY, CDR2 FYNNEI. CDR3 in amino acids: CASRPGHTRFSFF. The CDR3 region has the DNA TGTGCCAGCAGACCGGGACACACCCGATTCAGTTTCTTC.

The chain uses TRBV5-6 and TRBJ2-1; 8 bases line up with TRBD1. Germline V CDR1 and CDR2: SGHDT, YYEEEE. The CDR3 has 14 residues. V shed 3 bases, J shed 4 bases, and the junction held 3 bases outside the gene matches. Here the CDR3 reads CASSWRTGYNEQFF. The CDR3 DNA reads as TGTGCCAGCAGCTGGCGGACAGGGTACAATGAGCAGTTCTTC. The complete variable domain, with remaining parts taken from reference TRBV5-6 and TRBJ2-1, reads DAGVTQSPTHLIKTRGQQVTLRCSPKSGHDTVSWYQQALGQGPQFIFQYYEEEERQRGNFPDRFSGHQFPNYSSELNVNALLLGDSALYLCASSWRTGYNEQFFGPGTRLTVL.

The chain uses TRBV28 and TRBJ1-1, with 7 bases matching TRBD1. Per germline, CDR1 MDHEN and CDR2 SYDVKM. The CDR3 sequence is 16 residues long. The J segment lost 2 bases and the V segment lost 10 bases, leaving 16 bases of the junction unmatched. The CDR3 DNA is TGTGCCATAAATAAGGGGTCCGGGACAGCTAACACTGAAGCTTTCTTT. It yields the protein CAINKGSGTANTEAFF.

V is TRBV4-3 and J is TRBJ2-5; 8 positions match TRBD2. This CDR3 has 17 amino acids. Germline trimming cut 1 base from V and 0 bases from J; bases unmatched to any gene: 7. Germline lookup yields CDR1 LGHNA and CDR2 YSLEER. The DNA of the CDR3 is TGCGCCAGCAGCCAAGGGGGACGGGGGGGCGACCAAGAGACCCAGTACTTC. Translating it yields CASSQGGRGGDQETQYF.

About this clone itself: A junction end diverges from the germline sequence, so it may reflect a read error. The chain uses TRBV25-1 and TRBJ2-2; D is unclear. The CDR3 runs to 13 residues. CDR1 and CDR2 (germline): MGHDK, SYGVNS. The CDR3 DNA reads TGTGCCAGCAGTGACGGCAACAGCGGGGAGCTGTTTTTT. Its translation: CASSDGNSGELFF. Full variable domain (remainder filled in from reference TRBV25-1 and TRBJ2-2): EADIYQTPRYLVIGTGKKITLECSQTMGHDKMYWYQQDPGMELHLIHYSYGVNSTEKGDLSSESTVSRIRTEHFPLTLESARPSHTSQYLCASSDGNSGELFFGEGSRLTVL.

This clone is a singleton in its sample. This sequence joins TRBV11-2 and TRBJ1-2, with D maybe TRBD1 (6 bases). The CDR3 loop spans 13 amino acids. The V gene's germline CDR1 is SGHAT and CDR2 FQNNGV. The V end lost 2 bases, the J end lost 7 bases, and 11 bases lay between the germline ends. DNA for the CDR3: TGTGCCAGCAGCTTAATGGGGGCGAGTGGCTACACCTTC. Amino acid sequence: CASSLMGASGYTF.

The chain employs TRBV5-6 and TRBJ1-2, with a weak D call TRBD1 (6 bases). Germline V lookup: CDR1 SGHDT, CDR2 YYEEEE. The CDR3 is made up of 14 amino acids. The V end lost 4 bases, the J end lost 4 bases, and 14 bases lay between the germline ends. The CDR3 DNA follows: TGTGCCAGCAGCACTCCGGGACAATCCTATGGCTACACCTTC. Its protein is CASSTPGQSYGYTF.

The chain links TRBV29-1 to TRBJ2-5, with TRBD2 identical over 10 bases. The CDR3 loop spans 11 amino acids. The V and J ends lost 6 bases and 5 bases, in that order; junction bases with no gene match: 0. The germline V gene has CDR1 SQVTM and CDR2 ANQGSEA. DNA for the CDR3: TGCAGCGTACTAGCGGGGGAGACCCAGTACTTC. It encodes CSVLAGETQYF.

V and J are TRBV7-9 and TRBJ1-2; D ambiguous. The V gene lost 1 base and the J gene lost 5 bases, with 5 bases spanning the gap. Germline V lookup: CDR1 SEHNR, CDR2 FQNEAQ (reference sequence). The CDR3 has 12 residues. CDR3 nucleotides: TGTGCCAGCAGCTTAGACGGGTATGGCTACACCTTC. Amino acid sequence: CASSLDGYGYTF.

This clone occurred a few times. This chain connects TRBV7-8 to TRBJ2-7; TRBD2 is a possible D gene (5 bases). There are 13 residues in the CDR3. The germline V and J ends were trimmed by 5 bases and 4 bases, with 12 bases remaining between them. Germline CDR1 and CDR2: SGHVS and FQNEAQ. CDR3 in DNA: TGTGCCAGCAGCCCCTACACGGGGTACGAGCAGTACTTC. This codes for CASSPYTGYEQYF.

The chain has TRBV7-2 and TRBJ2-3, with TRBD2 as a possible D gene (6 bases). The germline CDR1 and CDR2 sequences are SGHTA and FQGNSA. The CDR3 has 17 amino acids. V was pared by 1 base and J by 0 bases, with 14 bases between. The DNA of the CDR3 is TGTGCCAGCAGCTTAGGGGGTGGAGGGATTAGCACAGATACGCAGTATTTT. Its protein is CASSLGGGGISTDTQYF.

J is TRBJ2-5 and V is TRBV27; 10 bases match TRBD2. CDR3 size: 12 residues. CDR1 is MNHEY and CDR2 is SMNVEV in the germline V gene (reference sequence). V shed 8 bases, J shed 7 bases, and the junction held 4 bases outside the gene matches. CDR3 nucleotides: TGTGCCAGCCGGACTAGCGGAGGGACCCAGTACTTC. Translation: CASRTSGGTQYF.